Reported below is one T cell receptor (beta chain). The CDR3 is 14 amino acids. Germline assignment: CDR1 DFQATT and CDR2 SNEGSKA (reference sequence). Trimming pared 1 base from V and 4 bases from J, leaving 11 bases between. This sample stems from a study of early T cells in non-severe SARS-CoV-2 infection. Individual cDNA molecules were tagged with unique molecular identifiers. Each CDR3 protein gets one entry after TCRdb re-called the 5' RACE reads with MiXCR. The sample holds fewer than 50,000 distinct CDR3 sequences; more than 9% are singletons and the top ten take approximately 16%. The sequence was obtained from an adult who was a healthcare worker with PCR-confirmed SARS-CoV-2 infection or an uninfected control (not recorded which). The chain joins TRBV20-1 to TRBJ1-5; D gene ambiguous. Sequencing was carried out using whole blood. The CDR3 coding sequence is TGCAGTGCTAGAGCGTTGGGCAGAAATCAGCCCCAGCATTTT. This translates into CSARALGRNQPQHF.